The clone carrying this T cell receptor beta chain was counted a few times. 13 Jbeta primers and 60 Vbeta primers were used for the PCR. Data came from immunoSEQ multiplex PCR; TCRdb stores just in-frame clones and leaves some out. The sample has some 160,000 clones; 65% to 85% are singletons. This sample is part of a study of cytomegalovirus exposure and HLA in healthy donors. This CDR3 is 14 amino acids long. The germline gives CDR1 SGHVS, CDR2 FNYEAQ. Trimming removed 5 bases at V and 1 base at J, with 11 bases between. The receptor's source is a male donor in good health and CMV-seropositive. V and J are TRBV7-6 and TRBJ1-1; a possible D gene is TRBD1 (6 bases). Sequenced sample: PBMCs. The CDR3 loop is CASSNGQPNTEAFF. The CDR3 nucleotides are TGTGCCAGCAGCAACGGACAGCCGAACACTGAAGCTTTCTTT.